This T cell receptor beta chain was obtained from a study of beta chain features in type 1 diabetes. General study results and limits: Sequencing the cDNA could make cells with high TCR expression show up more than they should. Whatever favoring of shorter templates PCR might show would apply equally to patients and controls.

Donors underwent one heparinised blood draw, around 100 mL on average. CD4+ naive, central memory, regulatory and stem cell-like memory cells were sorted via CD45RO/CCR7/CD25/CD127/CD95/CD27. Every isolated RNA sample was fully reverse transcribed, so sequencing captured expressed TCRB transcripts. Repertoires were generated with immunoSEQ multiplex PCR, while TCRdb's copy carries only in-frame clones and drops some. This table has roughly 300,000 clones, less than 10% appearing once. As regards this clone: Its matching antigen is unknown. Other DNA sequences in the same sample also yield this CDR3.

The receptor's source is a young woman in good health. Sample: central memory CD4+ T cells from blood.

The DNA for the CDR3 is TGCAGTGCCTGGTTGAACACTGAAGCTTTCTTT. Translated: CSAWLNTEAFF. The chain employs TRBV20-1 and TRBJ1-1, with D uncertain. Trimming took off 6 bases at V and 0 bases at J, with 5 bases between the two ends. The CDR3 contains 11 residues. The germline CDR1 and CDR2 sequences are DFQATT and SNEGSKA (reference sequence).